The 19 T cell receptor beta chains given below trace back to one sample, sequenced in a study of OX40 agonist ivuxolimab in advanced cancers. The method was immunoSEQ multiplex PCR; TCRdb's version includes in-frame clones alone and lacks a portion of them. The top ten hold 0.35% to 0.45% of the sample, which has more than 70,000 clones, more than 80% seen once. Sequences were derived from CD4+ or CD8+ T cells sorted from blood, sampled in a trial of the OX40 agonist ivuxolimab. The source of these receptors is an adult with an advanced solid tumor such as melanoma, head and neck, liver or kidney cancer.

The gene calls are TRBV18 and TRBJ2-7; the D gene is possibly TRBD1 (5 bases). Germline V gene sequence: CDR1 KGHSH, CDR2 LQKENI. The ends were cut back, 6 bases at V and 0 bases at J, with 12 bases in the middle. The CDR3 runs 14 residues. CDR3 region: CASSGQASSYEQYV. The CDR3 region has the DNA TGTGCCAGCTCGGGGCAGGCGAGCTCCTACGAGCAGTACGTC.

This clone was picked up a small number of times. The V call is TRBV2, the J call TRBJ1-1; D remains unclear. Trimming left V 5 bases short and J 8 bases short, with 12 bases between. In germline, CDR1 is SNHLY, CDR2 FYNNEI. The CDR3 totals 12 residues. The CDR3 DNA follows: TGTGCCAGCAGTCTCTTACGGTCAGAAGCTTTCTTT. Amino acids: CASSLLRSEAFF.

V usage is TRBV4-1 and J usage is TRBJ2-3, with D tentatively TRBD1 (5 bases). The germline V gene has CDR1 MGHRA and CDR2 YSYEKL. This CDR3 contains 16 residues. V shed 3 bases and J shed 2 bases, with 15 bases lying between them. The CDR3 is CASSQTGQGLTDTQYF. CDR3 in DNA: TGCGCCAGCAGCCAGACCGGACAAGGTCTCACAGATACGCAGTATTTT.

The chain has TRBV6-1 and TRBJ2-1; the D gene is possibly TRBD2 (5 bases). The CDR3 sequence is 15 residues long. Trimming took 6 bases from V and 6 from J, leaving 18 bases between them. From germline, CDR1 is MNHNS and CDR2 SASEGT. CDR3 in DNA: TGTGCCAGCAGCCCTGCGGCCAACGGGATCAATGAGCAGTTCTTC. This encodes CASSPAANGINEQFF.

This clone was detected once. The gene calls are TRBV30 and TRBJ2-7; D call uncertain. This CDR3 is 12 amino acids long. Trimming shortened V by 2 bases and J by 9 bases, and 14 bases separated the two germline ends. Per the germline V gene, CDR1 is GTSNPN and CDR2 is SVGIG (reference sequence). DNA of the CDR3: TGTGCCTGGAGTTCCCCCCTTCGAGGGCAGTACTTC. Translated, it gives CAWSSPLRGQYF.

The V and J genes are TRBV6-1 and TRBJ1-1; no definite D call. This CDR3 spans 14 amino acids. V was pared by 2 bases and J by 7 bases, with 14 bases between. Per the germline V gene, CDR1 is MNHNS and CDR2 is SASEGT. This CDR3 reads CASSELGRSFEAFF. DNA for the CDR3: TGTGCCAGCAGTGAATTGGGCCGAAGCTTTGAAGCTTTCTTT.

The chain recombines TRBV5-4 with TRBJ2-2; 7 bases are a match to TRBD2. The length of the CDR3 is 13 residues. CDR1 SGHNT and CDR2 YYREEE come from the germline V gene (reference sequence). V shed 10 bases, J shed 0 bases, and the junction held 3 bases outside the gene matches. For the CDR3, the DNA is TGTGCCGCAAGCGGGGCGAACACCGGGGAGCTGTTTTTT. Protein sequence: CAASGANTGELFF.

This clone was observed a few times. The gene calls are TRBV4-2 and TRBJ1-2; D is ambiguous. Per germline, CDR1 LGHNA and CDR2 YNFKEQ. Between the trimmed V and J ends, which lost 3 bases and 3 bases, there was a span of 5 bases. CDR3 size: 12 residues. The CDR3, as DNA: TGTGCCAGCAGCCAGGACTACTATGGCTACACCTTC. This encodes CASSQDYYGYTF.

This clone appeared a single time. The chain has TRBV27 and TRBJ2-5, with TRBD2 identical over 8 bases. Germline trimming cut 1 base from V and 0 bases from J; bases unmatched to any gene: 13. Germline V lookup: CDR1 MNHEY, CDR2 SMNVEV (reference sequence). The CDR3 has 19 residues. The CDR3 region is CASSLYVSGGSPHQETQYF. The CDR3 DNA reads as TGTGCCAGCAGTTTATATGTGAGCGGGGGATCACCTCACCAAGAGACCCAGTACTTC.

V usage is TRBV5-8 and J usage is TRBJ2-4; D unclear. Germline CDR1 is SGHTS and CDR2 is YDEGEE. The CDR3 spans 15 residues. V was cut by 4 bases and J by 2 bases, with 13 bases left in between. CDR3 in DNA: TGTGCCAGCAGCGGGAATCGATGGCCCAAAAACATTCAGTACTTC. It translates to CASSGNRWPKNIQYF.

The V gene is TRBV7-9, the J gene TRBJ2-7; 8 bases are shared with TRBD2. The J segment lost 10 bases and the V segment lost 3 bases, leaving 2 bases of the junction unmatched. The germline CDR1 and CDR2 sequences are SEHNR and FQNEAQ (reference sequence). This CDR3 comprises 11 residues. In DNA form, the CDR3 reads TGTGCCAGCAGCTTTAGCGGGAATCAGTACTTC. It translates to CASSFSGNQYF.

This chain links TRBV6-6 with TRBJ2-7; 11 nucleotides match TRBD2. Germline trimming cut 6 bases from V and 5 bases from J; bases unmatched to any gene: 9. The V gene's germline CDR1 is MNHNY and CDR2 SVGAGI (reference sequence). The CDR3 is 15 amino acids. The CDR3 loop reads CASSLSGRARHEQYF. CDR3 DNA sequence: TGTGCCAGCAGCCTTAGCGGGAGGGCCCGCCACGAGCAGTACTTC.

This chain connects TRBV4-1 to TRBJ2-1, with 11 bases that match TRBD2. J was trimmed by 8 bases and V by 1 base; bases with no gene match: 10. The CDR3 loop spans 17 amino acids. CDR1 and CDR2 (germline): MGHRA, YSYEKL. CDR3 bases: TGCGCCAGCAGCCAAGGCCCTTTAGCGGGAGGGATCCATGAGCAGTTCTTC. Protein: CASSQGPLAGGIHEQFF.

The CDR3 here is CASSQDASRGGSYEQYV. The CDR3 region has the DNA TGCGCCAGCAGCCAAGATGCTTCGCGGGGGGGCTCCTACGAGCAGTACGTC. The chain carries TRBV4-1 and TRBJ2-7; 9 bases are shared with TRBD2. The CDR3 runs 17 residues. V lost 0 bases to trimming and J lost 0 bases; unmatched junction nucleotides: 6. CDR1 and CDR2 from the germline V gene are MGHRA and YSYEKL.

This chain uses TRBV5-1 with TRBJ2-5, with D perhaps matching TRBD1 (6 bases). With 4 bases removed from V and 0 bases from J, the gap between germline ends came to 10 bases. The length of the CDR3 is 14 residues. Germline CDR1 and CDR2: SGHRS and YFSETQ. The CDR3 sequence is CASSTSGDQETQYF. CDR3 nucleotides: TGCGCCAGCAGCACGTCAGGGGACCAAGAGACCCAGTACTTC. Full variable domain (rest looked up from reference TRBV5-1 and TRBJ2-5): KAGVTQTPRYLIKTRGQQVTLSCSPISGHRSVSWYQQTPGQGLQFLFEYFSETQRNKGNFPGRFSGRQFSNSRSEMNVSTLELGDSALYLCASSTSGDQETQYFGPGTRLLVL.

The V gene is TRBV7-2, the J gene TRBJ2-3, with 10 bases aligning to TRBD2. Germline V gene lookup returns CDR1 SGHTA and CDR2 FQGNSA. The CDR3 contains 15 residues. The V segment lost 5 bases and the J segment 6 bases; nucleotides outside the gene matches: 8. CDR3 amino acids: CASSPSLAGADTQYF. Here the CDR3 DNA reads TGTGCCAGCAGCCCTAGTCTAGCGGGAGCCGATACGCAGTATTTT.

The V call is TRBV29-1, the J call TRBJ2-5; TRBD2 aligns across 9 bases. CDR1 SQVTM and CDR2 ANQGSEA come from the germline V gene. The J segment lost 2 bases and the V segment lost 4 bases, leaving 8 bases of the junction unmatched. The CDR3 consists of 15 residues. The CDR3 DNA is TGCAGCGTTGGAGGCCTAGCGGGAAAACAAGAGACCCAGTACTTC. Protein product: CSVGGLAGKQETQYF.

The V call is TRBV6-5, the J call TRBJ1-2; D is uncertain. The germline V gene encodes CDR1 MNHEY and CDR2 SVGAGI. The V end lost 0 bases, the J end lost 0 bases, and 5 bases lay between the germline ends. The CDR3 length is 14 residues. The DNA of the CDR3 is TGTGCCAGCAGTTACTCGTTGTCTAACTATGGCTACACCTTC. Translated: CASSYSLSNYGYTF.

CDR3 loop: CASSRWTGNTEAFF. The CDR3, as DNA: TGTGCCAGCAGTCGGTGGACAGGGAACACTGAAGCTTTCTTT. This chain links TRBV27 with TRBJ1-1; TRBD1 matches 7 bases. This CDR3 comprises 14 residues. The germline gives CDR1 MNHEY, CDR2 SMNVEV (reference sequence). V gave up 5 bases and J gave up 1 base; unmatched junction bases: 4.